Here is one T cell receptor (beta chain) with its context. Germline V gene data show CDR1 as KGHSH and CDR2 as LQKENI. This CDR3 is 12 amino acids long. Trimming took off 2 bases at V and 9 bases at J, with 10 bases between the two ends. The data stem from a study of graft-versus-host responses after intestinal transplantation. The method was immunoSEQ multiplex PCR; TCRdb's version includes in-frame clones alone and lacks a portion of them. The sample lists around 13,000 clones, roughly 93% occurring once. The V call is TRBV18, the J call TRBJ1-1, with D unresolved. The specimen comprised PBMCs, sampled 1032 days after intestinal transplantation. The TCR comes from a human patient who received an intestinal transplant, so some T cells may come from the graft donor. CDR3 DNA: TGTGCCAGCTCACCAGGTCAGGAAAAAGCTTTCTTT. This sequence encodes CASSPGQEKAFF.